These T cell receptor beta chains were read from a single sample in a study of cytomegalovirus exposure and HLA in healthy donors. Assay used: immunoSEQ multiplex PCR; TCRdb lists only in-frame clones, some missing. Of around 150,000 clones in the sample, 70% to 80% are singletons; the top ten hold 2%. The material sequenced was PBMCs. All receptors derive from a man aged 30 to 45 in good health and CMV-seronegative. Both conserved end residues are part of each CDR3. Fields, in order: clone size, V gene, J gene, CDR3 protein. For some rows the clone size is stated as once, few or many, or as a class when expanded; others skip it.

clone size: once; V gene: TRBV5-1; J gene: TRBJ2-1; CDR3 protein: CASSYYSAPTASYNEQFF
clone size: NA; V gene: TRBV2; J gene: TRBJ2-3; CDR3 protein: CASSPRENTDTQYF
clone size: NA; V gene: TRBV14; J gene: TRBJ2-1; CDR3 protein: CASSQGLAGGPSEQFF
clone size: few; V gene: TRBV2; J gene: TRBJ2-2; CDR3 protein: CASRDIVYGELFF
clone size: NA; V gene: TRBV10-3; J gene: TRBJ2-7; CDR3 protein: CAISELFGQGVYEQYF
clone size: NA; V gene: TRBV9; J gene: TRBJ2-1; CDR3 protein: CASRAGTAPYNEQFF
clone size: NA; V gene: TRBV18; J gene: TRBJ1-5; CDR3 protein: CASSPGGEQPQHF
clone size: NA; V gene: TRBV11-2; J gene: TRBJ2-2; CDR3 protein: CASSFTGRVDGELFF
clone size: once; V gene: TRBV19; J gene: TRBJ2-3; CDR3 protein: CASSIWGGLSDTQYF
clone size: NA; V gene: TRBV6-1; J gene: TRBJ1-2; CDR3 protein: CASSGGGGYTF
clone size: few; V gene: TRBV6-1; J gene: TRBJ2-5; CDR3 protein: CASTSGTRETQYF
clone size: NA; V gene: TRBV9; J gene: TRBJ1-1; CDR3 protein: CASSPHGAPGAFF
clone size: once; V gene: TRBV10-1; J gene: TRBJ2-5; CDR3 protein: CASSESGTVQETQYF
clone size: NA; V gene: TRBV30; J gene: TRBJ1-4; CDR3 protein: CAWSVRGGASGEKLFF
clone size: NA; V gene: TRBV18; J gene: TRBJ1-4; CDR3 protein: CASSPRRTENEKLFF
clone size: NA; V gene: TRBV29-1; J gene: TRBJ2-7; CDR3 protein: CSVGGGEVGYEQYF
clone size: NA; V gene: TRBV19; J gene: TRBJ2-3; CDR3 protein: CASRTGLAGGVDTQYF
clone size: NA; V gene: TRBV9; J gene: TRBJ2-4; CDR3 protein: CASSVESTGGAKNIQYF
clone size: NA; V gene: TRBV18; J gene: TRBJ2-1; CDR3 protein: CASSPPDRSSYNEQFF
clone size: NA; V gene: TRBV19; J gene: TRBJ1-5; CDR3 protein: CASSIAGWNQPQHF
clone size: NA; V gene: TRBV5-1; J gene: TRBJ1-4; CDR3 protein: CASSLGGGPNEKLFF
clone size: NA; V gene: TRBV5-1; J gene: TRBJ2-7; CDR3 protein: CASSSSGNEQYF
clone size: NA; V gene: TRBV27; J gene: TRBJ2-5; CDR3 protein: CASSSSRGRGVETQYF
clone size: NA; V gene: TRBV2; J gene: TRBJ2-4; CDR3 protein: CASSAGGVLYLAKNIQYF
clone size: NA; V gene: TRBV9; J gene: TRBJ2-7; CDR3 protein: CASSVGISGGYEQYF
clone size: NA; V gene: TRBV7-9; J gene: TRBJ1-2; CDR3 protein: CASSLAGTGYGYTF
clone size: NA; V gene: TRBV11-3; J gene: TRBJ2-1; CDR3 protein: CASSFTGGSYNEQFF
clone size: NA; V gene: TRBV28; J gene: NA; CDR3 protein: CASTRSRDRETYEQYF
clone size: NA; V gene: TRBV29-1; J gene: TRBJ2-7; CDR3 protein: CSVDPGLAGSYEQYF
clone size: NA; V gene: TRBV2; J gene: TRBJ2-1; CDR3 protein: CASSAGLAGSFNEQFF
clone size: NA; V gene: TRBV7-6; J gene: TRBJ2-2; CDR3 protein: CASSLVPSGNTGELFF
clone size: once; V gene: TRBV19; J gene: TRBJ1-5; CDR3 protein: CASSNFGQPQHF
clone size: once; V gene: TRBV28; J gene: TRBJ1-2; CDR3 protein: CASSFRRDSRTF
clone size: NA; V gene: TRBV18; J gene: TRBJ2-6; CDR3 protein: CASSPRQGAAGANVLTF
clone size: few; V gene: TRBV19; J gene: TRBJ1-2; CDR3 protein: CASNTQGAGHGYTF
clone size: NA; V gene: TRBV9; J gene: TRBJ2-7; CDR3 protein: CASSGPGQGSYEQYF
clone size: NA; V gene: TRBV9; J gene: TRBJ1-1; CDR3 protein: CASSGTGGTEAFF
clone size: NA; V gene: TRBV6-1; J gene: TRBJ2-3; CDR3 protein: CASSVGSGRISDTQYF
clone size: NA; V gene: TRBV5-1; J gene: TRBJ2-3; CDR3 protein: CASRRASGSTDTQYF
clone size: NA; V gene: TRBV6-1; J gene: TRBJ2-7; CDR3 protein: CASSTRGGEQYF
clone size: NA; V gene: TRBV28; J gene: TRBJ1-1; CDR3 protein: CATLTDRRAEAFF
clone size: NA; V gene: TRBV6-1; J gene: TRBJ2-7; CDR3 protein: CASSEGGREVQYF
clone size: NA; V gene: TRBV6-5; J gene: TRBJ2-2; CDR3 protein: CASSWDRAGGELFF
clone size: NA; V gene: TRBV2; J gene: TRBJ2-7; CDR3 protein: CARLEVGSGYEQYF
clone size: NA; V gene: TRBV7-3; J gene: TRBJ2-1; CDR3 protein: CASSLRREWNNEQFF
clone size: NA; V gene: TRBV29-1; J gene: TRBJ2-2; CDR3 protein: CSVGVAGGLTGELFF
clone size: once; V gene: TRBV4-1; J gene: TRBJ2-1; CDR3 protein: CASSRRENEQFF
clone size: NA; V gene: TRBV7-3; J gene: TRBJ2-3; CDR3 protein: CASSLTTTWRTQYF
clone size: NA; V gene: TRBV5-1; J gene: TRBJ2-7; CDR3 protein: CASSLRGSGSSYEQYF
clone size: NA; V gene: TRBV23-1; J gene: TRBJ2-1; CDR3 protein: CASSPLGPSGLAEPLIQFF
clone size: once; V gene: TRBV28; J gene: TRBJ2-7; CDR3 protein: CASIGTAPYEQYF